Listed below are T cell receptor beta chains from one sample, sequenced in a study of shared clonotypes between healthy human individuals. The protocol was immunoSEQ multiplex PCR, while the TCRdb copy is restricted to in-frame clones and leaves out a portion. The table has about half a million clones, roughly 80% seen once. The sample consisted of PBMCs. These receptors all stem from a woman aged 40 to 50 in good health. Some clones in this sample may be carry-over from other donors' samples. Each CDR3 is given without its conserved first and last residue.

TRBJ2-1,TRBV5-1,ASRPRMGTSGNEQF
TRBJ1-5,TRBV18,ASSPNYDQPQH
TRBJ1-1,TRBV29-1,SVGQGGGTEAF
TRBJ1-4,TRBV10-3,AISEGWGATNEKLF
TRBJ2-5,TRBV5-4,ASSRWGGQETQY
TRBJ2-1,TRBV7-2,ASSLAGTSGRYNEQF
TRBJ2-1,TRBV19,ASKRQGANEQF
TRBJ2-7,TRBV5-4,ASSSVGVINEQY
TRBJ2-1,TRBV28,ASSQRGQGINNEQF
TRBJ1-1,TRBV7-9,ASSLVNSDTEAF
TRBJ1-1,TRBV21-1,ASRYPTAYRGRGDTEAF
TRBJ1-2,TRBV27,ASSASQGAGYT